This entry describes one TCR beta chain. Its antigen is not known. The source of the sample is a study of T cell responses to AZD1222 COVID-19 vaccine. Overall study: The analysis combined second doses at about 4 or about 12 weeks.

Germline CDR1 reads SGHRS; CDR2 reads YFSETQ. CDR3 length: 15 residues. V lost 0 bases and J 7 bases, leaving 13 bases between the germline ends. The study, taken as a whole, reports: Donors were mostly white British, more females; clonal diversity possibly underestimated.

The method was immunoSEQ multiplex PCR; TCRdb's version includes in-frame clones alone and lacks a portion of them. The sample includes approximately 180,000 clones, 85% to 95% seen only once; the top ten take 10%. This TCR was recovered from an adult in good health. Here the sequenced sample was peripheral blood, taken on day 0 of AZD1222 vaccination. The V call is TRBV5-1, the J call TRBJ2-2; D is undetermined. The CDR3 sequence is CASSLEDPRLGELFF. DNA for the CDR3: TGCGCCAGCAGCTTGGAGGACCCTCGGCTCGGGGAGCTGTTTTTT.